This T cell receptor beta chain was profiled in a study of blood T cell repertoires in COVID-19. For the study at large: COVID-19 samples from acute and convalescent phases originated in the United States, Italy and Spain. T cells, B-cell-depleted T cells, or PBMCs provided the cDNA or gDNA that served as material.

CDR3 size: 15 residues. Germline V gene lookup returns CDR1 SGHTA and CDR2 FQGNSA. V was shortened by 1 base and J by 9 bases, with 13 bases between the two germline ends. How the authors handled the data: The authors estimated nucleated cell counts from reference gene primer amplification. The assay was immunoSEQ multiplex PCR, and TCRdb's table has in-frame clones only and misses some. V and J calls and clone size are as listed in that table; D and trimming were resolved from the DNA. The sample records under 130,000 clones, around 74% being singletons. Sequenced material: peripheral blood. J is TRBJ1-6 and V is TRBV7-2; possible D gene TRBD1, 6 bases. This clonotype was sampled from a woman in her 70s with acute or convalescent COVID-19. The CDR3 DNA reads as TGTGCCAGCAGCTTAGAGGGGGGGCTAGGTTCACCCCTCCACTTT. Translation gives CASSLEGGLGSPLHF.